Below are 9 T cell receptor beta chains sequenced from a single sample in a study of CD8+ T cells in alopecia areata. It was cDNA, reverse transcribed from extracted RNA, that served as the sequencing template. TCRdb keeps only in-frame clones here, not all; method: immunoSEQ multiplex PCR. The table shows about 200,000 clones, with roughly two fifths occurring only once. Described treatment: oral pan-JAK inhibitor, 5-10 mg twice daily. This sample comprised CD4+ T cells sorted from blood, obtained between weeks 30 and 35, from a patient treated with tofacitinib. Source of these receptors: a human donor with alopecia areata.

This clone was found many times. The chain has TRBV7-3 and TRBJ2-3; 7 nucleotides match TRBD2. V trimming: 2 bases; J trimming: 3 bases; junction bases outside the gene matches: 5. CDR1 is SGHTA and CDR2 is FQGTGA in the germline V gene. The CDR3 is 15 residues long. As DNA, the CDR3 is TGTGCCAGCAGCTTATACCCCGGGAGGACAGATACGCAGTATTTT. Translating gives CASSLYPGRTDTQYF.

The chain joins TRBV27 to TRBJ1-6, with TRBD1 matching over 8 bases. The CDR3 consists of 15 residues. CDR1 MNHEY and CDR2 SMNVEV come from the germline V gene (reference sequence). J gave up 10 bases and V 5 bases, and 10 bases lay outside the gene matches. The CDR3 protein is CASSTADRVYSPLHF. Here the CDR3 DNA reads TGTGCCAGCAGTACTGCGGACAGGGTTTACTCACCCCTCCACTTT.

This clone was detected a few times. The gene calls are TRBV19 and TRBJ2-1; TRBD2 matches at 11 bases. CDR1 is LNHDA and CDR2 is SQIVND in the germline V gene (reference sequence). The CDR3 has 16 amino acids. V lost 3 bases and J lost 10; bases outside the gene matches: 11. The CDR3 DNA reads as TGTGCCAGTAGTATCTTGACTAGCGGGGCCCCGGGGGAGCAGTTCTTC. The encoded protein is CASSILTSGAPGEQFF.

The chain carries TRBV10-3 and TRBJ2-7, with a weak D call TRBD2 (6 bases). The V end lost 2 bases, the J end lost 0 bases, and 14 bases lay between the germline ends. The CDR3 consists of 16 residues. Germline V CDR1 and CDR2: ENHRY, SYGVKD. The DNA for the CDR3 is TGTGCCATCAGTGAGCCCGGGGACGGGGGCTCCTACGAGCAGTACTTC. Its protein product is CAISEPGDGGSYEQYF.

There are a few counts of this clone. The rearrangement links TRBV7-9 to TRBJ1-1; D gene unclear. Germline CDR1 SEHNR, CDR2 FQNEAQ (reference sequence). The CDR3 loop spans 14 amino acids. The germline V and J ends were trimmed by 0 bases and 3 bases, with 8 bases remaining between them. This CDR3 is CASSLATRDTEAFF. The CDR3, as DNA: TGTGCCAGCAGCTTAGCGACGCGGGACACTGAAGCTTTCTTT. The entire variable domain, with the rest obtained from reference TRBV7-9 and TRBJ1-1, is as follows: DTGVSQNPRHKITKRGQNVTFRCDPISEHNRLYWYRQTLGQGPEFLTYFQNEAQLEKSRLLSDRFSAERPKGSFSTLEIQRTEQGDSAMYLCASSLATRDTEAFFGQGTRLTVV.

V is TRBV30 and J is TRBJ2-5; the D is unclear. The CDR3 spans 12 residues. Germline V gene sequence: CDR1 GTSNPN, CDR2 SVGIG (reference sequence). Trimming shortened V by 2 bases and J by 1 base, and 5 bases separated the two germline ends. The DNA of the CDR3 is TGTGCCTGGAGTTGGAGCCAAGAGACCCAGTACTTC. Protein sequence: CAWSWSQETQYF.

The CDR3 protein is CASSPPGDRETQYF. The CDR3, as DNA: TGTGCCAGCTCACCTCCAGGGGATCGAGAGACCCAGTACTTC. V gene TRBV18 combines with J gene TRBJ2-5, with D maybe TRBD1 (6 bases). This CDR3 is built from 14 residues. Looked up from germline, CDR1 is KGHSH and CDR2 is LQKENI. V lost 3 bases and J 4 bases, leaving 12 bases between the germline ends.

This clone was picked up a small number of times. Other DNA sequences within the sample encode an identical CDR3. This sequence joins TRBV19 and TRBJ2-7; 10 nucleotides line up with TRBD2. Germline V gene lookup returns CDR1 LNHDA and CDR2 SQIVND (reference sequence). The CDR3 extends over 15 amino acids. V gave up 3 bases and J gave up 4 bases; unmatched junction bases: 6. CDR3 protein: CASSIQAGGRYEQYF. The CDR3 nucleotides are TGTGCCAGTAGTATCCAAGCGGGAGGGAGGTACGAGCAGTACTTC.

J is TRBJ1-2 and V is TRBV30, with D possibly matching TRBD1 (6 bases). The length of the CDR3 is 12 residues. Looked up from germline, CDR1 is GTSNPN and CDR2 is SVGIG (reference sequence). The ends were cut back, 2 bases at V and 7 bases at J, with 11 bases in the middle. This chain's CDR3 is CAWSTGSGGYTF. In DNA, the CDR3 is TGTGCCTGGAGTACAGGGTCGGGTGGCTACACCTTC.